The T cell receptor (beta chain) described here comes from a study of T-cell reconstitution after alpha-beta-depleted transplantation in children. The study's findings and limits: By about two months after transplant, alpha-beta T cells reportedly arose from several hundred graft clones that had expanded. Several patients had high TCRbeta diversity at day 60; it came from surviving recipient T cells and thymic progenitors.

This sample's TCRbeta library carried unique molecular identifier barcodes. Each CDR3 protein is one row after TCRdb ran MiXCR on the PCR reads. The data contain approximately 190,000 distinct CDR3 sequences, 5% to 7.5% of them singletons. With respect to this clonotype: The antigen is unknown.

Here the sequenced sample was PBMCs, taken before TCRalphabeta/CD19-depleted stem cell transplant. The TCR comes from a girl in the first two years of life with combined immunodeficiency, due to receive a stem cell transplant.

This CDR3 reads CASKPQGRTVETQYF. CDR3 bases: TGTGCCAGCAAGCCACAGGGGCGGACTGTGGAGACCCAGTACTTC. This rearrangement joins TRBV5-4 to TRBJ2-5; 7 nucleotides align to TRBD1. V trimming: 6 bases; J trimming: 5 bases; junction bases outside the gene matches: 13. Per germline, CDR1 SGHNT and CDR2 YYREEE (reference sequence). The length of the CDR3 is 15 residues. Full variable domain (remainder filled in from reference TRBV5-4 and TRBJ2-5): ETGVTQSPTHLIKTRGQQVTLRCSSQSGHNTVSWYQQALGQGPQFIFQYYREEENGRGNFPPRFSGLQFPNYSSELNVNALELDDSALYLCASKPQGRTVETQYFGPGTRLLVL.